These 31 T cell receptor beta chains originate from one sample sequenced in a study of blood T cell repertoires in COVID-19. Assay: immunoSEQ multiplex PCR; the TCRdb copy retains only in-frame clones and omits some. Here the sample spans about 78,000 clones, approximately 86% being singletons. The specimen was peripheral blood. These receptors all come from a man in his fifties or sixties with active or convalescent COVID-19.

CDR3 residues: CASSLQGRNSGNTIYF. The CDR3, as DNA: TGTGCCAGCAGCTTACAGGGGCGGAACTCTGGAAACACCATATATTTT. The rearrangement joins TRBV7-2 to TRBJ1-3; D is perhaps TRBD1 (6 bases). Trimming took off 2 bases at V and 0 bases at J, with 11 bases between the two ends. This CDR3 spans 16 amino acids. Germline V CDR1 and CDR2: SGHTA, FQGNSA.

The chain uses TRBV9 and TRBJ2-6; TRBD1 aligns across 11 bases. Germline assignment: CDR1 SGDLS and CDR2 YYNGEE. Trimming removed 3 bases from V and 3 bases from J; junction bases left unmatched: 5. The CDR3 runs to 17 residues. The CDR3 DNA reads TGTGCCAGCAGCGGATCCGGGACAGGGGGTGGGGCCAACGTCCTGACTTTC. It is translated as CASSGSGTGGGANVLTF.

The rearrangement uses TRBV19 and TRBJ1-4; 10 bases are a match to TRBD1. The CDR3 totals 14 residues. Unmatched junction bases numbered 6, after V lost 9 bases and J lost 5 bases. CDR1 is LNHDA, CDR2 SQIVND, per germline (reference sequence). CDR3 protein: CARKGQGTNEKLFF. The CDR3 region has the DNA TGTGCCAGAAAGGGACAGGGGACGAATGAAAAACTGTTTTTT.

The chain employs TRBV6-5 and TRBJ2-6; D possibly corresponds to TRBD1 (5 bases). This CDR3 comprises 14 residues. CDR1 and CDR2 (germline): MNHEY, SVGAGI. Deletions cut 10 bases from V and 1 base from J, with 11 bases between. CDR3 sequence: CATLRGSGANVLTF. The DNA of the CDR3 is TGTGCCACACTTAGGGGATCTGGGGCCAACGTCCTGACTTTC.

The V gene is TRBV6-5, the J gene TRBJ1-1, with D perhaps TRBD1 (5 bases). The V end was cut by 6 bases, the J end by 4 bases, with 15 bases between. The CDR3 spans 14 residues. Germline CDR1 and CDR2: MNHEY and SVGAGI. The CDR3 sequence is CASRQPGVGTEAFF. The CDR3 coding sequence is TGTGCCAGCAGACAACCGGGGGTAGGCACTGAAGCTTTCTTT.

The genes are TRBV7-9 and TRBJ2-1; D might be TRBD2 (5 bases). V lost 4 bases and J lost 3, with 10 bases in between. The CDR3 runs to 14 residues. The germline gives CDR1 SEHNR, CDR2 FQNEAQ (reference sequence). The CDR3 protein is CASSSGVNYNEQFF. In DNA, the CDR3 is TGTGCCAGCAGCTCCGGGGTGAACTACAATGAGCAGTTCTTC.

The chain recombines TRBV11-3 with TRBJ1-1; D is uncertain. V was pared by 4 bases and J by 1 base, with 7 bases between. The CDR3 has 13 residues. Germline V gene data show CDR1 as SGHNT and CDR2 as YENEEA. This CDR3 reads CASSWEENTEAFF. The DNA for the CDR3 is TGTGCCAGCAGCTGGGAGGAGAACACTGAAGCTTTCTTT.

This clone was counted a few times. The V call is TRBV23-1, the J call TRBJ2-1, with a weak D call TRBD1 (5 bases). TRBV23-1 is flagged as an ORF with uncertain function. The V and J ends lost 2 bases and 2 bases respectively, with 13 bases between them. CDR3 length: 16 residues. The CDR3 DNA reads as TGCGCCAGCAGTCAACAGCAGGGCAACACCTACAATGAGCAGTTCTTC. It encodes CASSQQQGNTYNEQFF.

The chain carries TRBV10-1 and TRBJ2-5; TRBD2 matches 11 bases. The V segment lost 3 bases and the J segment 2 bases; nucleotides outside the gene matches: 2. The germline V gene has CDR1 WNHNN and CDR2 SYGVQD (reference sequence). The CDR3 is made up of 15 amino acids. The DNA for the CDR3 is TGCGCCAGCAGTGAAGGGACTAGCGGACAAGAGACCCAGTACTTC. It encodes CASSEGTSGQETQYF.

This clone was picked up one time. This chain joins TRBV28 and TRBJ1-2, with TRBD1 matching 8 bases. The CDR3 totals 14 residues. Unmatched junction bases numbered 3, after V lost 6 bases and J lost 0 bases. Germline values: CDR1 MDHEN, CDR2 SYDVKM. The CDR3 region has the DNA TGTGCCAGCAGAGGACAGGGTTCTAACTATGGCTACACCTTC. It specifies CASRGQGSNYGYTF.

The rearrangement joins TRBV5-1 to TRBJ2-2; D is undetermined. This CDR3 spans 14 amino acids. Per germline, CDR1 SGHRS and CDR2 YFSETQ. With 0 bases removed from V and 4 bases from J, the gap between germline ends came to 7 bases. The CDR3 region has the DNA TGCGCCAGCAGCTTGGATGCTACCACCGGGGAGCTGTTTTTT. Translation gives CASSLDATTGELFF.

This clone was seen a single time. V usage is TRBV5-5 and J usage is TRBJ2-7, with a weak D call TRBD1 (6 bases). CDR1 and CDR2 from the germline V gene are SGHKS and YYEKEE (reference sequence). The ends were cut back, 0 bases at V and 2 bases at J, with 12 bases in the middle. The CDR3 totals 15 residues. The CDR3: CASSLGGQPTYEQYV. The DNA for the CDR3 is TGTGCCAGCAGCTTGGGCGGACAGCCAACCTACGAGCAGTACGTC.

The chain is built from TRBV27 and TRBJ2-7; TRBD1 might be the D (5 bases). Germline values: CDR1 MNHEY, CDR2 SMNVEV (reference sequence). Trimming took 6 bases from V and 2 from J, leaving 11 bases between them. The CDR3 sequence is 13 residues long. This CDR3 is CASRGRETYEQYF. The CDR3 bases are TGTGCCAGCAGGGGCAGGGAAACCTACGAGCAGTACTTC.

The chain couples TRBV6-5 to TRBJ2-3; tentatively, D is TRBD1 (6 bases). Germline V gene sequence: CDR1 MNHEY, CDR2 SVGAGI. This CDR3 is built from 15 residues. Trimming shortened V by 0 bases and J by 2 bases, and 9 bases separated the two germline ends. CDR3 in amino acids: CASSYSTGATDTQYF. In DNA, the CDR3 is TGTGCCAGCAGTTACTCGACAGGCGCCACAGATACGCAGTATTTT.

The chain joins TRBV25-1 to TRBJ1-2, with a tentative D call TRBD1 (6 bases). The germline gives CDR1 MGHDK, CDR2 SYGVNS. The V end lost 1 base, the J end lost 2 bases, and 14 bases lay between the germline ends. CDR3 length equals 16 residues. The CDR3 is CASSEFRTGNNYGYTF. Here the CDR3 DNA reads TGTGCCAGCAGTGAATTTCGAACAGGGAACAACTATGGCTACACCTTC.

This chain uses TRBV6-5 with TRBJ2-1, with 8 bases identical to TRBD2. CDR3 length equals 13 residues. Germline CDR1 is MNHEY and CDR2 is SVGAGI. Trimming removed 7 bases from V and 7 bases from J; junction bases left unmatched: 6. CDR3 in amino acids: CASNRGGSNEQFF. As DNA, the CDR3 is TGTGCCAGCAACCGGGGGGGCTCGAATGAGCAGTTCTTC.

This clone was counted only a few times. The rearrangement joins TRBV11-2 to TRBJ1-5; perhaps TRBD1 as D (5 bases). V was pared by 5 bases and J by 6 bases, with 20 bases between. Germline V CDR1 and CDR2: SGHAT, FQNNGV. There are 16 residues in the CDR3. The CDR3 sequence: CASSPAGGGGFQPQHF. DNA for the CDR3: TGTGCCAGCAGCCCCGCCGGGGGGGGAGGTTTTCAGCCCCAGCATTTT.

The chain uses TRBV24-1 and TRBJ2-3, with 9 bases identical to TRBD2. Germline-derived CDR1 and CDR2 are KGHDR and SFDVKD. Losses at the gene ends were 4 bases for V and 2 bases for J; bases not matched to a gene: 6. The CDR3 covers 16 residues. The CDR3 is CATSDIAGEFTDTQYF. DNA for the CDR3: TGTGCCACCAGTGACATAGCGGGGGAGTTCACAGATACGCAGTATTTT.

The chain links TRBV2 to TRBJ1-2; D is unclear. This CDR3 is built from 13 residues. Germline V gene sequence: CDR1 SNHLY, CDR2 FYNNEI. V was shortened by 1 base and J by 5 bases, with 8 bases between the two germline ends. Here the CDR3 DNA reads TGTGCCAGCAGTGAAGGAGAAAGATATGGCTACACCTTC. Translating gives CASSEGERYGYTF.

The CDR3, as DNA: TGTGCCAGCAGCGCGAGACTAGCGGGGAGCACAGATACGCAGTATTTT. Its protein product is CASSARLAGSTDTQYF. V usage is TRBV13 and J usage is TRBJ2-3, with 11 bases lining up with TRBD2. The V segment lost 5 bases and the J segment 0 bases; nucleotides outside the gene matches: 4. The CDR3 length is 16 residues. Per the germline V gene, CDR1 is PRHDT and CDR2 is FYEKMQ (reference sequence).

This chain connects TRBV20-1 to TRBJ2-7, with 8 bases that match TRBD1. V trimming: 3 bases; J trimming: 3 bases; junction bases outside the gene matches: 4. The CDR3 covers 13 residues. CDR1 and CDR2 from the germline V gene are DFQATT and SNEGSKA (reference sequence). The CDR3 DNA is TGCAGTGCTAGTACAGGGGGAAGCTACGAGCAGTACTTC. Translating gives CSASTGGSYEQYF.

The chain combines TRBV5-5 with TRBJ1-2; a weak D match, TRBD1 (5 bases). CDR1 is SGHKS and CDR2 is YYEKEE in the germline V gene (reference sequence). This CDR3 contains 15 residues. Trimming left V 0 bases short and J 4 bases short, with 13 bases between. The CDR3 reads CASSLVAGNGYGYTF. The CDR3 coding sequence is TGTGCCAGCAGCTTGGTGGCAGGGAATGGCTATGGCTACACCTTC. The whole variable domain, filled in from reference TRBV5-5 and TRBJ1-2, reads DAGVTQSPTHLIKTRGQQVTLRCSPISGHKSVSWYQQVLGQGPQFIFQYYEKEERGRGNFPDRFSARQFPNYSSELNVNALLLGDSALYLCASSLVAGNGYGYTFGSGTRLTVV.

The rearrangement joins TRBV5-1 to TRBJ1-2, with D possibly matching TRBD1 (5 bases). The germline V gene has CDR1 SGHRS and CDR2 YFSETQ. The CDR3 runs to 13 residues. Trimming removed 3 bases from V and 6 bases from J, with 12 bases in between. The CDR3 loop reads CASSSGLRDGYTF. For the CDR3, the DNA is TGCGCCAGCAGCTCAGGGCTTCGGGATGGCTACACCTTC.

This clone was seen only a few times. CDR3 in DNA: TGTGCCAGCAGTGCTCGGGGGGACCTCCAAGAGACCCAGTACTTC. Translation: CASSARGDLQETQYF. The chain combines TRBV7-9 with TRBJ2-5, with TRBD2 matching 7 bases. Losses at the gene ends were 6 bases for V and 1 base for J; bases not matched to a gene: 8. CDR1 SEHNR and CDR2 FQNEAQ come from the germline V gene (reference sequence). This CDR3 contains 15 residues.

This clone showed up just a few times. This chain joins TRBV19 and TRBJ1-1; a weak D match, TRBD1 (5 bases). V lost 3 bases and J lost 5, with 13 bases in between. Germline V gene sequence: CDR1 LNHDA, CDR2 SQIVND (reference sequence). This CDR3 has 14 amino acids. CDR3 DNA sequence: TGTGCCAGTAGTATGGGGCAGGGTAAGACTGAAGCTTTCTTT. This encodes CASSMGQGKTEAFF.

Here the CDR3 reads CASSRRTGGQPQHF. The CDR3 bases are TGTGCCAGTAGTAGGAGGACAGGGGGACAGCCCCAGCATTTT. J is TRBJ1-5 and V is TRBV19; TRBD1 matches 10 bases. Trimming took 4 bases from V and 7 from J; bases not matched to a gene: 4. Looked up from germline, CDR1 is LNHDA and CDR2 is SQIVND (reference sequence). The CDR3 runs to 14 residues. The variable domain in full, completed from reference TRBV19 and TRBJ1-5, reads DGGITQSPKYLFRKEGQNVTLSCEQNLNHDAMYWYRQDPGQGLRLIYYSQIVNDFQKGDIAEGYSVSREKKESFPLTVTSAQKNPTAFYLCASSRRTGGQPQHFGDGTRLSIL.

The V gene is TRBV28, the J gene TRBJ2-4; TRBD2 is a possible D gene (6 bases). The CDR3 extends over 14 amino acids. V was pared by 2 bases and J by 2 bases, with 7 bases between. Germline CDR1 is MDHEN and CDR2 is SYDVKM. The CDR3 protein is CASSLGGTKNIQYF. CDR3 bases: TGTGCCAGCAGTTTAGGGGGGACCAAAAACATTCAGTACTTC.

This clone was observed a single time. The genes are TRBV11-2 and TRBJ1-5, with TRBD1 identical over 8 bases. The CDR3 consists of 15 residues. Germline-derived CDR1 and CDR2 are SGHAT and FQNNGV. V gave up 0 bases and J gave up 6 bases; unmatched junction bases: 4. This CDR3 is CASSLDYRGGQPQHF. The CDR3 bases are TGTGCCAGCAGCTTAGATTACAGGGGGGGTCAGCCCCAGCATTTT.

This clone was observed a handful of times. Written as DNA, the CDR3 is TGTGCCAGCAGTTGGGGATCCCGGAGGCCCCTCCACTTT. Translating gives CASSWGSRRPLHF. The genes are TRBV27 and TRBJ1-6; no reliable D call. The V end lost 4 bases, the J end lost 13 bases, and 14 bases lay between the germline ends. Germline CDR1 reads MNHEY; CDR2 reads SMNVEV (reference sequence). The CDR3 runs to 13 residues.

The chain is built from TRBV9 and TRBJ1-4, with 7 bases identical to TRBD1. J gave up 10 bases and V 0 bases, and 6 bases lay outside the gene matches. The CDR3 totals 14 residues. Germline lookup yields CDR1 SGDLS and CDR2 YYNGEE. The CDR3 here is CASSVGQGVGKLFF. For the CDR3, the DNA is TGTGCCAGCAGCGTAGGACAGGGTGTGGGAAAACTGTTTTTT.

The chain joins TRBV28 to TRBJ1-5; possibly TRBD1 for D (5 bases). Germline CDR1 reads MDHEN; CDR2 reads SYDVKM. CDR3 length: 12 amino acids. V was shortened by 8 bases and J by 1 base, with 6 bases between the two germline ends. The CDR3 DNA reads as TGTGCCAGCCGGGGGAGCAATCAGCCCCAGCATTTT. Translated, it gives CASRGSNQPQHF.